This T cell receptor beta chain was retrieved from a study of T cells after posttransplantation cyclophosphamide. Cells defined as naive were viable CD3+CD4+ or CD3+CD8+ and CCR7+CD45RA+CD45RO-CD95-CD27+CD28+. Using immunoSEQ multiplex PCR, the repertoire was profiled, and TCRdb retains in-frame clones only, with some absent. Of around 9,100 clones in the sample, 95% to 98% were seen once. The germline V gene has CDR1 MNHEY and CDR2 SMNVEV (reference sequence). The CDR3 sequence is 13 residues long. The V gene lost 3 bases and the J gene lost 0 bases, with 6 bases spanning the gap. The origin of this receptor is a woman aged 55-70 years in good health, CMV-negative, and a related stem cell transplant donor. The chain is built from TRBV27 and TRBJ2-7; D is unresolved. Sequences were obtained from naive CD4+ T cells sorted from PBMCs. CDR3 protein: CASSFRSSYEQYF. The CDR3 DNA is TGTGCCAGCAGTTTCCGGTCCTCCTACGAGCAGTACTTC.